This T cell receptor beta chain appears in the sequencing data of a study of blood T cell repertoires in COVID-19. Study-wide context: Samples came from the United States, Italy and Spain, spanning acute and convalescent COVID-19.

V gave up 1 base and J gave up 5 bases; unmatched junction bases: 7. The CDR3 extends over 15 amino acids. Germline CDR1 and CDR2: SGHDT and YYEEEE. Per the original data handling: Amplification from reference gene primers served as the basis for estimated nucleated cell counts. Repertoires were generated with immunoSEQ multiplex PCR, while TCRdb's copy carries only in-frame clones and drops some. V and J calls and clone size are given by that table; D and trimming were obtained from the DNA. The table includes some 200,000 clones, roughly 76% detected once. The TCR originated in a woman between 40 and 50 years old with COVID-19, enrolled during active disease. The sequencing input was peripheral blood. The rearrangement links TRBV5-6 to TRBJ1-2, with 8 bases identical to TRBD1. The CDR3 bases are TGTGCCAGCAGCTTGTACCGGGACAGGTTTTATGGCTACACCTTC. It encodes CASSLYRDRFYGYTF.